These 24 T cell receptor beta chains originate from one sample sequenced in a study of regulatory T cells in long-lasting Graves disease. Time point noted: persistent/refractory GD, antithyroid drugs over 5 years with positive TRAb. The TCR library was made from RNA that had been extracted from PBMCs in TRIzol. HTBI primers from iRepertoire and Arm-PCR of CDR3 regions yielded the TCR beta libraries. TCRdb re-derived calls from the multiplex PCR reads in MiXCR, one entry per CDR3 protein. The table includes approximately 400,000 distinct CDR3 sequences, 20% to 25% detected once. The sequencing here drew on peripheral blood mononuclear cells (PBMCs), taken when the disease was refractory, from a patient treated with antithyroid drugs. These receptors were collected from a female donor with Graves disease.

This chain links TRBV28 with TRBJ1-2, with 11 positions matching TRBD1. Germline lookup yields CDR1 MDHEN and CDR2 SYDVKM. This CDR3 contains 15 residues. The V gene end was trimmed by 5 bases and the J gene end by 6 bases; junction bases not matched to a gene: 8. Here the CDR3 reads CASSPGTGGTNGYTF. The CDR3 DNA follows: TGTGCCAGCAGTCCGGGGACAGGGGGAACGAATGGCTACACCTTC.

This clonotype came up many times. The V gene is TRBV10-3, the J gene TRBJ1-1; a weak D match, TRBD1 (5 bases). Germline CDR1 ENHRY, CDR2 SYGVKD. V gave up 6 bases and J gave up 5 bases, with 22 bases separating them. This CDR3 contains 16 residues. CDR3 protein: CAIRKTLNQGDTEAFF. The CDR3 nucleotides read TGTGCCATCAGAAAAACTTTAAACCAGGGTGATACTGAAGCTTTCTTT.

The sample holds one count of this clonotype. The chain joins TRBV28 to TRBJ2-3, with a possible D match to TRBD2 (5 bases). Germline V lookup: CDR1 MDHEN, CDR2 SYDVKM. Trimming left V 3 bases short and J 4 bases short, with 17 bases between. There are 16 residues in the CDR3. The chain's CDR3 is CASSFPTRTGADTQYF. As DNA, the CDR3 is TGTGCCAGCAGTTTTCCCACCAGGACCGGGGCAGATACGCAGTATTTT.

The chain has TRBV27 and TRBJ2-6; no clear D gene. Looked up from germline, CDR1 is MNHEY and CDR2 is SMNVEV (reference sequence). CDR3 length: 16 residues. V dropped 2 bases and J dropped 0 bases, with 8 bases sitting between them. CDR3 residues: CASSLPPISGANVLTF. As DNA, the CDR3 is TGTGCCAGCAGTTTACCTCCAATCTCTGGGGCCAACGTCCTGACTTTC.

The sample holds a few counts of this clonotype. V gene TRBV6-1 combines with J gene TRBJ2-6; 7 bases line up with TRBD1. Germline values: CDR1 MNHNS, CDR2 SASEGT. This CDR3 region has 17 residues. After removal of 7 bases from V and 0 bases from J, the junction contained 9 bases not matched to a gene. The CDR3 nucleotides are TGTGCCAGCACCCAAGGACAGGCGACCTCTGGGGCCAACGTCCTGACTTTC. Translating it yields CASTQGQATSGANVLTF.

This clonotype was seen ten or more times. V gene TRBV5-8 combines with J gene TRBJ1-2; 7 bases match TRBD1. Germline V gene lookup returns CDR1 SGHTS and CDR2 YDEGEE. V was pared by 3 bases and J by 8 bases, with 10 bases of the junction left unmatched. The CDR3 is 14 residues long. Here the CDR3 DNA reads TGTGCCAGCAGCTCGGACAGGCTGTGGTTCGGCTACACCTTC. Protein: CASSSDRLWFGYTF.

This clonotype has more than one count but fewer than ten. CDR3 sequence reads: CASSFATGFYNQPQHF. Written as DNA, the CDR3 is TGTGCCAGCAGCTTTGCCACAGGGTTTTACAATCAGCCCCAGCATTTT. The rearrangement uses TRBV5-8 and TRBJ1-5; weak D call: TRBD1 (6 bases). CDR1 and CDR2 (germline): SGHTS, YDEGEE. Deletions cut 2 bases from V and 3 bases from J, with 15 bases between. This CDR3 comprises 16 residues.

The rearrangement links TRBV6-2 or TRBV6-3 to TRBJ2-4, with D maybe TRBD2 (5 bases). V lost 4 bases, J lost 4 bases, and 14 bases lay in between. The CDR3 is 15 amino acids. Per germline, CDR1 MNHEY and CDR2 SVGEGT. CDR3 nucleotides: TGTGCCAGCAGTTCTAGCCGCCTTCAAAAAAACATTCAGTACTTC. Translated: CASSSSRLQKNIQYF.

Ten or more counts support this clonotype. This chain connects TRBV19 to TRBJ2-5, with D possibly matching TRBD1 (6 bases). Looked up from germline, CDR1 is LNHDA and CDR2 is SQIVND (reference sequence). This CDR3 is 13 amino acids long. Trimming left V 5 bases short and J 0 bases short, with 7 bases between. CDR3 amino acids: CASSGQHQETQYF. In DNA form, the CDR3 reads TGTGCCAGTAGTGGACAGCACCAAGAGACCCAGTACTTC.

Turning to this clonotype: A much bigger clone sits one base away, suggesting this may be a read error. The chain has TRBV20-1 and TRBJ1-2; no clear D. Germline values: CDR1 DFQATT, CDR2 SNEGSKA (reference sequence). CDR3 length: 15 residues. The CDR3 spells CSARDRADGSYGFTF. In DNA form, the CDR3 reads TGCAGTGCTAGAGATCGTGCGGACGGTAGCTATGGCTTCACCTTC.

This clonotype has at least ten counts. The chain combines TRBV3-1 with TRBJ2-2; no clear D gene. Per the germline V gene, CDR1 is LGHDT and CDR2 is YNNKEL (reference sequence). The CDR3 loop spans 15 amino acids. The germline V and J ends were trimmed by 1 base and 0 bases, with 6 bases remaining between them. The CDR3 sequence is CASSQVGPNTGELFF. The CDR3, as DNA: TGTGCCAGCAGCCAAGTAGGCCCGAACACCGGGGAGCTGTTTTTT. Supplemented by reference TRBV3-1 and TRBJ2-2, the full variable domain reads DTAVSQTPKYLVTQMGNDKSIKCEQNLGHDTMYWYKQDSKKFLKIMFSYNNKELIINETVPNRFSPKSPDKAHLNLHINSLELGDSAVYFCASSQVGPNTGELFFGEGSRLTVL.

Many counts were recorded for this clonotype. This chain uses TRBV12-3 or TRBV12-4 with TRBJ1-2, with 7 bases that match TRBD1. Unmatched junction bases numbered 12, after V lost 6 bases and J lost 8 bases. The CDR3 spans 14 residues. DNA of the CDR3: TGTGCCAGCAGCCGTCTGACAGGGTATGCGGGCTACACCTTC. This codes for CASSRLTGYAGYTF.

This clonotype was seen a handful of times. The chain has TRBV28 and TRBJ2-7; D call uncertain. This CDR3 comprises 15 residues. Looked up from germline, CDR1 is MDHEN and CDR2 is SYDVKM. The V and J ends lost 3 bases and 3 bases respectively, with 15 bases between them. For the CDR3, the DNA is TGTGCCAGCAGTTTTTCTTCGGTCGGAAACTACGAGCAGTACTTC. The encoded protein is CASSFSSVGNYEQYF.

The gene calls are TRBV6-2 or TRBV6-3 and TRBJ2-5; 11 positions agree with TRBD2. CDR3 size: 14 residues. Germline CDR1 MNHEY, CDR2 SVGEGT. V was clipped by 6 bases and J by 10 bases; unmatched bases: 10. The CDR3 region is CASSPTSGAAVQYF. The CDR3 DNA sequence: TGTGCCAGCAGCCCGACTAGCGGGGCCGCGGTCCAGTACTTC.

This clonotype was seen repeatedly, ten times or more. The gene calls are TRBV11-2 and TRBJ2-5; unclear D gene. Trimming stripped 1 base from V and 5 bases from J, with 14 bases between. CDR3 size: 15 residues. Germline assignment: CDR1 SGHAT and CDR2 FQNNGV. This chain's CDR3 is CASSLGVGGSETQYF. The CDR3 DNA reads TGTGCCAGCAGCTTAGGGGTTGGTGGTTCGGAGACCCAGTACTTC.

The gene calls are TRBV5-1 and TRBJ2-5; TRBD1 agrees at 8 bases. V lost 4 bases, J lost 5 bases, and 7 bases stayed unmatched. The CDR3 consists of 14 residues. The germline gives CDR1 SGHRS, CDR2 YFSETQ. The CDR3 bases are TGCGCCAGCAGCAAAGACCAGGGGGCGGAGACCCAGTACTTC. Its protein is CASSKDQGAETQYF.

This clonotype was detected only a few times. The chain uses TRBV19 and TRBJ2-7, with D maybe TRBD2 (5 bases). The CDR3 totals 17 residues. Per the germline V gene, CDR1 is LNHDA and CDR2 is SQIVND (reference sequence). Trimming left V 1 base short and J 5 bases short, with 21 bases between. The CDR3 region is CASSIVSKLGPTHEQYF. In DNA, the CDR3 is TGTGCCAGTAGTATAGTCTCCAAACTAGGACCCACCCACGAGCAGTACTTC.

This clonotype was counted at least ten times. This chain connects TRBV7-9 to TRBJ1-1; D uncertain. CDR3 length equals 12 residues. Germline assignment: CDR1 SEHNR and CDR2 FQNEAQ (reference sequence). Trimming stripped 4 bases from V and 1 base from J, with 4 bases between. CDR3 amino acids: CASSWANTEAFF. The CDR3 region has the DNA TGTGCCAGCAGCTGGGCGAACACTGAAGCTTTCTTT.

This clonotype was observed many times. The rearrangement uses TRBV11-2 and TRBJ2-2; TRBD2 matches at 12 bases. J gave up 5 bases and V 5 bases, and 6 bases lay outside the gene matches. From germline, CDR1 is SGHAT and CDR2 FQNNGV. The CDR3 has 16 residues. CDR3 sequence (DNA): TGTGCCAGCAGCCCGAGACTAGCGGGAGCTACCGGGGAGCTGTTTTTT. As protein: CASSPRLAGATGELFF.

This chain joins TRBV19 and TRBJ2-1, with TRBD2 matching 10 bases. With 2 bases clipped from V and 10 bases from J, the junction kept 5 bases outside the gene matches. The CDR3 sequence is 14 residues long. The germline CDR1 and CDR2 sequences are LNHDA and SQIVND (reference sequence). The chain's CDR3 is CASSISGRGNEQFF. The CDR3, as DNA: TGTGCCAGTAGTATAAGCGGGAGGGGGAACGAGCAGTTCTTC.

The chain joins TRBV24-1 to TRBJ2-5; 8 nucleotides line up with TRBD1. Unmatched junction bases numbered 9, after V lost 6 bases and J lost 7 bases. CDR1 is KGHDR and CDR2 is SFDVKD in the germline V gene. The CDR3 consists of 14 residues. The CDR3 coding sequence is TGTGCCACCAGTTCACAGGGGGAGATCGGGACCCAGTACTTC. It translates to CATSSQGEIGTQYF.

This chain uses TRBV2 with TRBJ2-1; 9 nucleotides align to TRBD1. The germline V gene has CDR1 SNHLY and CDR2 FYNNEI. Unmatched junction bases numbered 8, after V lost 7 bases and J lost 4 bases. This CDR3 region has 15 residues. Here the CDR3 reads CASTVWDRVYNEQFF. CDR3 coding DNA: TGTGCCAGCACGGTCTGGGACAGGGTGTACAATGAGCAGTTCTTC.

A note on this clonotype: Sequence at one end of the junction differs from germline and may be a read error. The V gene is TRBV6-9, the J gene TRBJ2-7; 7 bases are shared with TRBD2. Germline V gives CDR1 MNHGY, CDR2 SVAAGI. The CDR3 contains 15 residues. The CDR3 nucleotides are TGTGCCAGCAGTTATCACGGCGGGAGCTCCTGCGAGCAGTACTTC. This gives the protein CASSYHGGSSCEQYF.

The CDR3 coding sequence is TGTGCCAGCAGCCTCGGACTAGGGGGGGCCAAAAACATTCAGTACTTC. This gives the protein CASSLGLGGAKNIQYF. V is TRBV13 and J is TRBJ2-4, with D perhaps TRBD2 (7 bases). Trimming pared 5 bases from V and 1 base from J, leaving 15 bases between. Per germline, CDR1 PRHDT and CDR2 FYEKMQ (reference sequence). The CDR3 length is 16 residues.